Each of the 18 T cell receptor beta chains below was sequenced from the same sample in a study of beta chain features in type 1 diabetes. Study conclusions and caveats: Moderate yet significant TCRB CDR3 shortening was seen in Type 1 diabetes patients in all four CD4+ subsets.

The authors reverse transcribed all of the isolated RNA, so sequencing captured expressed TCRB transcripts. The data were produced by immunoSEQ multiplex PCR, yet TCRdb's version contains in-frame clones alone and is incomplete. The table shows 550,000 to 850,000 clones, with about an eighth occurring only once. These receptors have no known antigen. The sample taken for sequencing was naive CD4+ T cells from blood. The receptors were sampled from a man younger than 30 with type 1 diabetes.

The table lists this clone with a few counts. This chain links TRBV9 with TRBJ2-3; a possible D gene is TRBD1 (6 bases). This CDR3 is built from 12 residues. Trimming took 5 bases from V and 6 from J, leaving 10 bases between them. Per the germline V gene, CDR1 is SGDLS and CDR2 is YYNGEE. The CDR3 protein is CASSAGDDTQYF. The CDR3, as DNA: TGTGCCAGCAGTGCAGGGGACGATACGCAGTATTTT.

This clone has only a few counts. CDR3 residues: CASSPQETGGNQPQHF. CDR3 coding DNA: TGTGCCAGCTCACCACAAGAGACAGGGGGCAATCAGCCCCAGCATTTT. The V and J genes are TRBV18 and TRBJ1-5, with 8 bases matching TRBD1. V lost 1 base, J lost 2 bases, and 4 bases stayed unmatched. CDR3 length: 16 residues. Germline-derived CDR1 and CDR2 are KGHSH and LQKENI.

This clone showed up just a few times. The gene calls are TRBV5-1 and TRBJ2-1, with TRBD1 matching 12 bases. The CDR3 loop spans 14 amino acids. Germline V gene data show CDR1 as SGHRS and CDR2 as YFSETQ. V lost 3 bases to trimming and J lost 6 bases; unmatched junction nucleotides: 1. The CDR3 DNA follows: TGCGCCAGCAGCTCGGGACAGGGGGCCAATGAGCAGTTCTTC. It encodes CASSSGQGANEQFF. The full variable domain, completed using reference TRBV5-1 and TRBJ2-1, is KAGVTQTPRYLIKTRGQQVTLSCSPISGHRSVSWYQQTPGQGLQFLFEYFSETQRNKGNFPGRFSGRQFSNSRSEMNVSTLELGDSALYLCASSSGQGANEQFFGPGTRLTVL.

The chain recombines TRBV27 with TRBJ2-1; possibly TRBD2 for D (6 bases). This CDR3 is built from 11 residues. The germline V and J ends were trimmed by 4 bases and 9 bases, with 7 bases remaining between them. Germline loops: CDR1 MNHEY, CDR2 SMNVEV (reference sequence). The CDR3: CASSSRGEQFF. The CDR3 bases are TGTGCCAGCAGTTCGCGGGGTGAGCAGTTCTTC.

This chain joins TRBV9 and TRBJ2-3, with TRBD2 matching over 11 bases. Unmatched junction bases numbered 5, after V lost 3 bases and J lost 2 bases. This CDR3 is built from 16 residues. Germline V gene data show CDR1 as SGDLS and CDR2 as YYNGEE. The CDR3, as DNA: TGTGCCAGCAGCGCGACTAGCGGGATTACCACAGATACGCAGTATTTT. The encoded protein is CASSATSGITTDTQYF.

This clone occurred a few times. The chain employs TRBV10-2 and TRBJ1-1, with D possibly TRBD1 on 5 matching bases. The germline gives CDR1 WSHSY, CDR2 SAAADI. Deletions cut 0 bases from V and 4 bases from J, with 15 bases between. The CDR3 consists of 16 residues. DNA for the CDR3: TGCGCCAGCAGTGAGTCGACTCAGGGCCGCGGCACTGAAGCTTTCTTT. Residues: CASSESTQGRGTEAFF.

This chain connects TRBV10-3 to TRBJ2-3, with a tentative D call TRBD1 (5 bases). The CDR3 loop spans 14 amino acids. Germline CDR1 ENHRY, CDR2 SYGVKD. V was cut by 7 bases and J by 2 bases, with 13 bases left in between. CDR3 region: CAITQGTITDTQYF. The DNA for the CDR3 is TGTGCCATCACGCAGGGAACAATCACAGATACGCAGTATTTT.

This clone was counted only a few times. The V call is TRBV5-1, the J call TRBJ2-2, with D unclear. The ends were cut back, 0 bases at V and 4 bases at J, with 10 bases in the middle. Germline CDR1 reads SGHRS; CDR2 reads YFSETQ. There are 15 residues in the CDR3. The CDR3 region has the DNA TGCGCCAGCAGCTTGGTCACCAGAACCACCGGGGAGCTGTTTTTT. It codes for CASSLVTRTTGELFF.

Written as DNA, the CDR3 is TGTGCCAGCAGTATCCAGGGCGTAGAGAATTCACCCCTCCACTTT. Protein: CASSIQGVENSPLHF. This sequence joins TRBV28 and TRBJ1-6, with TRBD1 as a possible D gene (5 bases). Deletions cut 5 bases from V and 7 bases from J, with 15 bases between. The CDR3 extends over 15 amino acids. Germline lookup yields CDR1 MDHEN and CDR2 SYDVKM.

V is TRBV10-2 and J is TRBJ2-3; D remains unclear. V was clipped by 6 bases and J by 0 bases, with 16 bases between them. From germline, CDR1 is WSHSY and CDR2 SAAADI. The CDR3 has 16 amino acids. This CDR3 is CASRDTAYPSTDTQYF. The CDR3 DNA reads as TGCGCCAGCAGGGATACAGCCTACCCTAGCACAGATACGCAGTATTTT.

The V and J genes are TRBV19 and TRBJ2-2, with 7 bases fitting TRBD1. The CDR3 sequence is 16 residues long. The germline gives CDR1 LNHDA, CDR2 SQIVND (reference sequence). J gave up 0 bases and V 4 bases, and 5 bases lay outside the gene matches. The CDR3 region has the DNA TGTGCCAGTAGTACCTCACAGGGGTCGAACACCGGGGAGCTGTTTTTT. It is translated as CASSTSQGSNTGELFF.

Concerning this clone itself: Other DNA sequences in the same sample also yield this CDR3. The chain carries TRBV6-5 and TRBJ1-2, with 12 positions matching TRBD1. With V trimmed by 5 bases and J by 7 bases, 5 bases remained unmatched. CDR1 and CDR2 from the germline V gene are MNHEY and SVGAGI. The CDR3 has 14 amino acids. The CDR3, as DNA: TGTGCCAGCAGTCCGGGACAGGGGGCTGGTGGCTACACCTTC. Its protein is CASSPGQGAGGYTF.

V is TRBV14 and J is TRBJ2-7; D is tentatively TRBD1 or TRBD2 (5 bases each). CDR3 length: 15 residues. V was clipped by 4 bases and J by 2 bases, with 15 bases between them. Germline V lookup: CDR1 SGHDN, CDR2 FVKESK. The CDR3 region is CASSLWIRGTYEQYF. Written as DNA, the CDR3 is TGTGCCAGCAGCCTTTGGATCCGGGGCACCTACGAGCAGTACTTC.

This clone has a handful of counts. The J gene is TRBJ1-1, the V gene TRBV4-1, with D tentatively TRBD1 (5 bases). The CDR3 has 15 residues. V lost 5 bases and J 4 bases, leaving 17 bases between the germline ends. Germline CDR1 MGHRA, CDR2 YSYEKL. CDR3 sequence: CASSTQEPGGTEAFF. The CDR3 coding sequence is TGCGCCAGCAGCACCCAAGAACCGGGGGGCACTGAAGCTTTCTTT.

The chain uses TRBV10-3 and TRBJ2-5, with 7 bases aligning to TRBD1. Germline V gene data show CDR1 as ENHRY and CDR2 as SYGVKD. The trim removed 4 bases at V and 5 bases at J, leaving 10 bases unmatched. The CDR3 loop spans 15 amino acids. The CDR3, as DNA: TGTGCCATCAGTGGACCAGGACGGGGACAGGAGACCCAGTACTTC. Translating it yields CAISGPGRGQETQYF.

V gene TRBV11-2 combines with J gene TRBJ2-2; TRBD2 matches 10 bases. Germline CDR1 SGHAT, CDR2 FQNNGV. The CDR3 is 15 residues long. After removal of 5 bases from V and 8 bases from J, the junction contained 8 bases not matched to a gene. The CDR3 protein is CASSPIAGGSGELFF. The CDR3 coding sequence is TGTGCCAGCAGCCCTATAGCGGGGGGTTCTGGGGAGCTGTTTTTT.

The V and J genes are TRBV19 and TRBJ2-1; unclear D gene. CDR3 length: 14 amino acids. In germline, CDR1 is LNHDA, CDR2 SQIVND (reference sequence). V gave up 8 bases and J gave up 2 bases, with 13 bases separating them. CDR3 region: CASDPGFPYNEQFF. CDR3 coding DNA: TGTGCCAGTGACCCCGGGTTTCCCTACAATGAGCAGTTCTTC. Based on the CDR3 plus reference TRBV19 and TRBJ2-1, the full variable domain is DGGITQSPKYLFRKEGQNVTLSCEQNLNHDAMYWYRQDPGQGLRLIYYSQIVNDFQKGDIAEGYSVSREKKESFPLTVTSAQKNPTAFYLCASDPGFPYNEQFFGPGTRLTVL.

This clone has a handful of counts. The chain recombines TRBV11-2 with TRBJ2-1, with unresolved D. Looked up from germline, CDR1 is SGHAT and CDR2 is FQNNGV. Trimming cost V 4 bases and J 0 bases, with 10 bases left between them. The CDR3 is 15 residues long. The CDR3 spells CASSSTESSYNEQFF. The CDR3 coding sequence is TGTGCCAGCAGCTCCACGGAGAGCTCCTACAATGAGCAGTTCTTC.